This TCR beta chain was observed in a study of CD8+ T cells in alopecia areata. Study overall: The study gave treated patients oral tofacitinib at 5 to 10 mg twice daily. Findings and limits, study-wide: Scalp clonality and expanded CD8+ clones among the top 100 were significantly decreased by tofacitinib. The link between baseline CD8+ expansion and response remains uncertain with one nonresponder.

It was cDNA, reverse transcribed from extracted RNA, that served as the sequencing template. Data came from immunoSEQ multiplex PCR; TCRdb stores just in-frame clones and leaves some out. The sample has roughly 280,000 clones, around 64% seen once. Documented treatment: oral pan-JAK inhibitor, 5-10 mg twice daily. Peripheral blood and lesional scalp punch biopsies were taken from alopecia areata patients. From germline, CDR1 is GTSNPN and CDR2 SVGIG (reference sequence). The CDR3 spans 16 residues. The V segment lost 0 bases and the J segment 2 bases; nucleotides outside the gene matches: 7. This clone showed up just a few times. Its specificity is unknown.

The sample in question was CD4+ T cells sorted from blood, obtained at approximately week 52, from a patient treated with tofacitinib. The chain carries TRBV30 and TRBJ2-5, with 9 nucleotides matching TRBD2. The sequence derives from a human donor with alopecia areata. Here the CDR3 DNA reads TGTGCCTGGAGTGTTGGTAGCGGGGGATCGCAAGAGACCCAGTACTTC. It translates to CAWSVGSGGSQETQYF.